This TCR beta chain was sequenced in a study of cytomegalovirus exposure and HLA in healthy donors. TCRdb's table, derived via immunoSEQ multiplex PCR, lists solely in-frame clones and lacks some. The sample yields under 350,000 clones, just over 85% seen once. Germline-derived CDR1 and CDR2 are SEHNR and FQNEAQ (reference sequence). There are 19 residues in the CDR3. V was shortened by 5 bases and J by 0 bases, with 23 bases between the two germline ends. The J gene is TRBJ2-1, the V gene TRBV7-9; D is perhaps TRBD2 (6 bases). Sequenced: PBMCs. This TCR derives from a young woman in good health and CMV-seronegative. The chain's CDR3 is CASSQVGGQRASSYNEQFF. The CDR3 region has the DNA TGTGCCAGCAGCCAAGTGGGCGGGCAGCGGGCAAGCTCCTACAATGAGCAGTTCTTC.